This TCR beta chain was observed in a study of siplizumab effects on memory and regulatory T cells. Study-level findings and limits: Proliferating siplizumab-cultured Tregs lacked confirmed suppressive function. Siplizumab, the agent tested, significantly reduced alloreactive sequences traceable to unstimulated CD4+ memory cells. Researchers could map only a minor fraction of alloreactive clones to unstimulated subsets. Naive T cells apparently outstripped memory cells in diversity and seemed major alloresponse contributors.

TCRdb keeps only in-frame clones here, not all; method: immunoSEQ multiplex PCR. This sample has roughly 100,000 clones; about 93% occur once, and the top ten carry about 0.32%. Per germline, CDR1 LNHDA and CDR2 SQIVND (reference sequence). The CDR3 is made up of 14 amino acids. V lost 5 bases to trimming and J lost 4 bases, with 11 bases between them. Note on this clone: Its target is not known.

V usage is TRBV19 and J usage is TRBJ2-2; maybe TRBD2 (5 bases). The sample consisted of CD4+ T cells sorted from blood. The origin of this receptor is a human donor in good health. CDR3 in amino acids: CASSAGMGTGELFF. In nucleotides, the CDR3 is TGTGCCAGTAGTGCCGGGATGGGCACCGGGGAGCTGTTTTTT.